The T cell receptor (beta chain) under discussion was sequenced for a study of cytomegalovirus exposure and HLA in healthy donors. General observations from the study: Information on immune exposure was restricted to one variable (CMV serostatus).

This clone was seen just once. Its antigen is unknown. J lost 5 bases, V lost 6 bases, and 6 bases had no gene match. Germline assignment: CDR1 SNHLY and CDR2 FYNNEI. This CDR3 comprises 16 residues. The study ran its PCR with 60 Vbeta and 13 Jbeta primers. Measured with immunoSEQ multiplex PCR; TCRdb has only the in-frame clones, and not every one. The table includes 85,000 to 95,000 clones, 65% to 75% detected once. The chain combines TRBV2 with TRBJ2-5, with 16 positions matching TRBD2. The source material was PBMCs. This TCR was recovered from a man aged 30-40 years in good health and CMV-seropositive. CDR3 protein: CASRGTSGGARETQYF. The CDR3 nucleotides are TGTGCCAGCAGAGGGACTAGCGGGGGGGCCCGGGAGACCCAGTACTTC.